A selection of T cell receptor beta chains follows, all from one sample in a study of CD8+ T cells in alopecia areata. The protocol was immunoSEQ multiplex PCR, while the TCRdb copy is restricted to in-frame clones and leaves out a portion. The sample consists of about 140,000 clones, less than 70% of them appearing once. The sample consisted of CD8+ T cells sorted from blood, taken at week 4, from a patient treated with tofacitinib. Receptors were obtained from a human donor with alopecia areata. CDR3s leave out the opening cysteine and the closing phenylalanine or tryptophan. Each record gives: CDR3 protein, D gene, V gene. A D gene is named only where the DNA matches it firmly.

ASSSLREKLF,NA,TRBV7-9
ASSQLAGGHNEQF,TRBD2,TRBV13
AWSVGASEQF,NA,TRBV30
AWSETGDGYT,NA,TRBV30
ASSYRLGYHTEAF,NA,TRBV6-5
ASSLRWDQPQH,NA,TRBV7-9
ASSGGANTGELF,NA,TRBV27
SVAGVDYNEQF,NA,TRBV29-1
STRMTGTNYGYT,TRBD1,TRBV29-1
ASSLVRSGGITGELF,TRBD2,TRBV7-6
ASSNGQGVQGEQY,TRBD1,TRBV6-5
ASSDRDSTDTQY,NA,TRBV4-3
ASSAGLAGGLTYNEQF,TRBD2,TRBV7-8
AWSVGSGELF,NA,TRBV30
ASSEDVGGPETQY,NA,TRBV6-1
AWSVTLDTQY,NA,TRBV30
ASREYGGLTTYNEQF,NA,TRBV5-4
ASSPDRIDEQY,NA,TRBV7-9
ASSLPGDYNEQF,NA,TRBV7-2
ASSLGRYNSPLH,NA,TRBV5-4
ASRYSTGTDEQY,NA,TRBV6-5
ASSYQGTQETQY,NA,TRBV6-5
ATSRDGSNTDTQY,NA,TRBV15
AWSPGQGFTIY,NA,TRBV30